The TCR beta chain described here comes from a study of T cell repertoires in cytomegalovirus infection (dated by TCRdb to between 2018 and 2021). Study-wide context: Recently identified HLA-C-restricted CMV epitopes, whose presentation resists viral immunomodulation, were targeted by peptide stimulations together with well-studied HLA-B-restricted epitopes. The HLA type of each donor mattered for the analysis, because public TCR beta signatures pointed to carriage of CMV infection along with the matching HLA type.

Looking up the germline V gene yields CDR1 MGHDK and CDR2 SYGVNS. The CDR3 sequence holds 14 residues, the cysteine and phenylalanine included. The DNA shown is the 42-base CDR3, in frame from base 1. Relative to germline, V is 1 base shorter and J is 2 bases shorter, with 9 bases between their ends. The treatment or condition label, read with the paper, signifies: in vitro stimulation with specific CMV peptide epitopes to enrich CMV-specific T cells. On this clonotype: It has no known antigen specificity. No qualities accompany the bases; no much larger clone lies one base away.

TCRdb records Illumina HiSeq 1500 as the sequencer. TCRdb took the public reads, trimmed them with fastp at Q25, ran MiXCR for clone calling and kept in-frame beta chains. For every CDR3 protein sequence, its rows merge into one entry that carries the most common genes and DNA. The sample table holds 450,000 to 600,000 distinct CDR3 sequences, of which around 30% were seen once. Jointly, the top ten make up 17% of the sample. Overall study outcomes, separate from this receptor: The ex vivo response was dominated by HLA-C-restricted CMV-specific TCR beta clonotypes, which also provided the single most frequent clonotype in two of eight donors. In both this cohort and an independent cohort of 352 donors, the cumulative frequency of public TCR beta family members distinguished carriers of CMV infection plus the relevant HLA type.

The chain uses TRBV25-1 and TRBJ2-7, with no reliable assignment of the D segment. Sequenced here: cultured PBMCs, sampled from culture after CMV antigen stimulation. This TCR derives from a human donor in good health (CMV status not recorded). Some clones in this sample may be carry-over from other donors' samples. The bases read TGTGCCAGCAGTGAATTTGGCGGAACCTACGAGCAGTACTTC. Its amino acids are CASSEFGGTYEQYF.